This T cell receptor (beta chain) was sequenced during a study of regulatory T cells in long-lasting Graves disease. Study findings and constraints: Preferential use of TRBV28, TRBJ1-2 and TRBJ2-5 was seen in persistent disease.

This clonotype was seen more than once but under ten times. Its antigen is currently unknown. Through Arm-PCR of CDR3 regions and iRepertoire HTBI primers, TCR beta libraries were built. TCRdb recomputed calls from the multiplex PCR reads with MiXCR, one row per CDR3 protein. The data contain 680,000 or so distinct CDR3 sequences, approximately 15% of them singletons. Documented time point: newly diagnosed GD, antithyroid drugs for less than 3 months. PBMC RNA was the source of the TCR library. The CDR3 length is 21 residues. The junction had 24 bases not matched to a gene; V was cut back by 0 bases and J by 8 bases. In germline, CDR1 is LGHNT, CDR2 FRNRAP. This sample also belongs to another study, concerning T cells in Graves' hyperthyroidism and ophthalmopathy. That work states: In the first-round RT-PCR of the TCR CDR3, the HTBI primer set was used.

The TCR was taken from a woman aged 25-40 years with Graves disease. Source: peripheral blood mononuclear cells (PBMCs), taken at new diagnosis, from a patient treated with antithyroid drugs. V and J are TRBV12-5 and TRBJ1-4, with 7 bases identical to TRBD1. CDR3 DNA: TGTGCTAGTGGTTTGGTAGGGACAGAAAGTTCTTTTCGAATAACTTCGGAAAAACTGTTTTTT. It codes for CASGLVGTESSFRITSEKLFF.